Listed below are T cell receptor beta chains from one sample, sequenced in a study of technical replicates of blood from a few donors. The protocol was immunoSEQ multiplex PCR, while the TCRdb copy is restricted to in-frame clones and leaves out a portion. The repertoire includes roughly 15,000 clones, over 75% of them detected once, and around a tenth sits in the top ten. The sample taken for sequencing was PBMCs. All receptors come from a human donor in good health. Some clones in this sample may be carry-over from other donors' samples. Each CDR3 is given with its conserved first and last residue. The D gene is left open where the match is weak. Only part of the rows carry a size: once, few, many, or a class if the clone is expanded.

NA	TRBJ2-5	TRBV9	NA	TGTGCCAGCAGCGTAGACGGCGGGACGTACCAAGAGACCCAGTACTTC	CASSVDGGTYQETQYF
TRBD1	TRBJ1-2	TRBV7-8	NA	TGTGCCAGCAGCTTAGAGCGGACAGGGGGCTCATATGGCTACACCTTC	CASSLERTGGSYGYTF
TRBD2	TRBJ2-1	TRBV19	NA	TGTGCCAGTAGTATCGGGTTAGCGGGAGGGAATGAGCAGTTCTTC	CASSIGLAGGNEQFF
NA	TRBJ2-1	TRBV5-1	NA	TGCGCCAGCAGCTTGGATCCCCAGAACGATGAGCAGTTCTTC	CASSLDPQNDEQFF
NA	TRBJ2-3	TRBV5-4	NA	TGTGCCAGCAGCCACGCCGATACCGGGAATACGCAGTATTTT	CASSHADTGNTQYF
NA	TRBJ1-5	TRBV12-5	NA	TGTGCTAGTGGGACAGGTAATCAGCCCCAGCATTTT	CASGTGNQPQHF
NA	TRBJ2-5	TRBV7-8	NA	TGTGCCAGCAGCTCGAGAAGCAGCGGGGAGACCCAGTACTTC	CASSSRSSGETQYF
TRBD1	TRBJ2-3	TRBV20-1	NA	TGCAGTGCTGAACAGGGGCGTACGCAGTATTTT	CSAEQGRTQYF
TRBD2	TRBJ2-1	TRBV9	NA	TGTGCCAGCAGCGTAGCTTCTGCGGGAGGAACAACTGAGCAGTTCTTC	CASSVASAGGTTEQFF
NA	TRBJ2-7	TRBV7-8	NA	TGTGCCAGCAGCTTATCTCTAGCGCGGTCCTACGAGCAGTACTTC	CASSLSLARSYEQYF
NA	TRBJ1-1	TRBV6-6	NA	TGTGCCAGCAGTTTAAAACAAGGGACGCTAGCGGCTGAAGCTTTCTTT	CASSLKQGTLAAEAFF
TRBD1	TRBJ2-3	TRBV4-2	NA	TGTGCCAGCAGCCAGGGACAGGGAGTCGGATCAGATACGCAGTATTTT	CASSQGQGVGSDTQYF
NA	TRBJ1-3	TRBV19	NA	TGTGCCAGTAATAGGGGGTACTCTGGAAACACCATATATTTT	CASNRGYSGNTIYF
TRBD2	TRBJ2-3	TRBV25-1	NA	TGTGCCAGCACCGGGACTAGCGGCTACACAGATACGCAGTATTTT	CASTGTSGYTDTQYF
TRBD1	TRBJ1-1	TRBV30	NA	TGTGCCTGGAGCCGACAGGGGGCCTTGAACACTGAAGCTTTCTTT	CAWSRQGALNTEAFF
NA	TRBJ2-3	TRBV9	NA	TGTGCCAGCAGCTATAGCGGAAGCTGGTCTAGCACAGATACGCAGTATTTT	CASSYSGSWSSTDTQYF
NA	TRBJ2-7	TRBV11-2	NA	TGTGCCAGCACCGGTAGACAGTGGGGCTACGAGCAGTACTTC	CASTGRQWGYEQYF
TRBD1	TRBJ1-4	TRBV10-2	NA	TGCGCCAGCAGTCCCCGGGACAGGGACTGGTTGAAGGAAAAACTGTTTTTT	CASSPRDRDWLKEKLFF
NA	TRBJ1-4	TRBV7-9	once	TGTGCCAGCAGCTTATCGGCGGGGCTTGGTGAAAAACTGTTTTTT	CASSLSAGLGEKLFF
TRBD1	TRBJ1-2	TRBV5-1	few	TGCGCCAGCAGCTCCGCTCCGGGACAGGGGGATGGCTACACCTTC	CASSSAPGQGDGYTF
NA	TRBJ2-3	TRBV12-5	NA	TGTGCTAGTGGTTTGACCGACAGAGGATCGCAGTATTTT	CASGLTDRGSQYF
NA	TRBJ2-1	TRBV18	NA	TGTGCCAGCTCACCACAGCTAAATGAGCAGTTCTTC	CASSPQLNEQFF
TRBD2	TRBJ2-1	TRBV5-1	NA	TGCGCCAGCAGCTTGGGTTCGACTAGCGGCCTCAATGAGCAGTTCTTC	CASSLGSTSGLNEQFF